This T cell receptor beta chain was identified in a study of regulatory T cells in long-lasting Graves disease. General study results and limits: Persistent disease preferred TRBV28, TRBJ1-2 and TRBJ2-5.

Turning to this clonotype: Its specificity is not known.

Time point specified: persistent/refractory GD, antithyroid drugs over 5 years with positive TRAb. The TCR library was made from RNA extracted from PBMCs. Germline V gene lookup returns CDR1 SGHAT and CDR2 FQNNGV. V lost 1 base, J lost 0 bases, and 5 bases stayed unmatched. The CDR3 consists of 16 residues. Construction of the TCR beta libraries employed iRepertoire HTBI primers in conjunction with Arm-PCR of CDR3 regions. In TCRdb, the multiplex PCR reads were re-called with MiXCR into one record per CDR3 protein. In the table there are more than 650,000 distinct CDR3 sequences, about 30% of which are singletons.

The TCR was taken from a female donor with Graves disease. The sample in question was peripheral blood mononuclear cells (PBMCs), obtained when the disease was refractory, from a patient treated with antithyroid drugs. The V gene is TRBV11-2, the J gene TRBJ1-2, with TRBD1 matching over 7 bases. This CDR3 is CASSLGWDRANYGYTF. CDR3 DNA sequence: TGTGCCAGCAGCTTAGGCTGGGACAGAGCTAACTATGGCTACACCTTC. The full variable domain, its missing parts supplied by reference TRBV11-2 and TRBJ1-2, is EAGVAQSPRYKIIEKRQSVAFWCNPISGHATLYWYQQILGQGPKLLIQFQNNGVVDDSQLPKDRFSAERLKGVDSTLKIQPAKLEDSAVYLCASSLGWDRANYGYTFGSGTRLTVV.